The clone carrying this T cell receptor beta chain was seen ten or more times. Its target is unknown. Generation of TCR beta libraries employed quantitative 5'-RACE incorporating molecular barcodes. A single record per CDR3 protein comes from TCRdb applying MiXCR to the 5' RACE reads. Seen here are about 140,000 distinct CDR3 sequences, more than 7% observed once, and the top ten hold approximately 7%. The data derive from a study of CD8 T cells in ankylosing spondylitis. Study conclusions and caveats: In ankylosing spondylitis blood, a motif of about eight highly homologous TCR beta variants appeared characteristic. From matched ankylosing spondylitis synovial fluid, disease-linked clones were reportedly recovered at significantly enriched levels. Some of the motif variants had earlier been found in reactive arthritis patients' fluid and blood.

The ends were cut back, 3 bases at V and 2 bases at J, with 6 bases in the middle. The CDR3 contains 13 residues. The germline V gene encodes CDR1 SEHNR and CDR2 FQNEAQ (reference sequence). The material sequenced was synovial fluid, either unsorted or a sorted T cell fraction (not recorded which). The chain has TRBV7-9 and TRBJ2-3; D not resolved. This TCR came from a male donor with ankylosing spondylitis. The CDR3 protein is CASSFPDTDTQYF. CDR3 DNA: TGTGCCAGCAGCTTCCCAGACACAGATACGCAGTATTTT.